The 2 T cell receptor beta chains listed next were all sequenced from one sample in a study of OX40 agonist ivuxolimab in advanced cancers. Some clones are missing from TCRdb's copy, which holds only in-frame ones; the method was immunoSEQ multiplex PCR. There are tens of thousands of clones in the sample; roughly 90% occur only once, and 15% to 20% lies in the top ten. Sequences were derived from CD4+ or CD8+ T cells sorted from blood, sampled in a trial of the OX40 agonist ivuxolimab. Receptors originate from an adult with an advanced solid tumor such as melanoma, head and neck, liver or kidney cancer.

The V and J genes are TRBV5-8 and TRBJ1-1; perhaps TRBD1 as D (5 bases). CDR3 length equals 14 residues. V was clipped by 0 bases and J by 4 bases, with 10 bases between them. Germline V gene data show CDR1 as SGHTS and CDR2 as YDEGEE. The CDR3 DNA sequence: TGTGCCAGCAGCTTGGTCTATCAGGGCACTGAAGCTTTCTTT. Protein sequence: CASSLVYQGTEAFF.

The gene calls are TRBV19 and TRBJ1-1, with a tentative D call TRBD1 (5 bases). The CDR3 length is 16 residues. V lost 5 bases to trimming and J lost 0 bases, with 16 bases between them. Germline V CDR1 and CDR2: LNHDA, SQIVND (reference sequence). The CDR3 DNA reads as TGTGCCAGTAGTGTCTCCCCCGGGGCCGTGAACACTGAAGCTTTCTTT. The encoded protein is CASSVSPGAVNTEAFF.